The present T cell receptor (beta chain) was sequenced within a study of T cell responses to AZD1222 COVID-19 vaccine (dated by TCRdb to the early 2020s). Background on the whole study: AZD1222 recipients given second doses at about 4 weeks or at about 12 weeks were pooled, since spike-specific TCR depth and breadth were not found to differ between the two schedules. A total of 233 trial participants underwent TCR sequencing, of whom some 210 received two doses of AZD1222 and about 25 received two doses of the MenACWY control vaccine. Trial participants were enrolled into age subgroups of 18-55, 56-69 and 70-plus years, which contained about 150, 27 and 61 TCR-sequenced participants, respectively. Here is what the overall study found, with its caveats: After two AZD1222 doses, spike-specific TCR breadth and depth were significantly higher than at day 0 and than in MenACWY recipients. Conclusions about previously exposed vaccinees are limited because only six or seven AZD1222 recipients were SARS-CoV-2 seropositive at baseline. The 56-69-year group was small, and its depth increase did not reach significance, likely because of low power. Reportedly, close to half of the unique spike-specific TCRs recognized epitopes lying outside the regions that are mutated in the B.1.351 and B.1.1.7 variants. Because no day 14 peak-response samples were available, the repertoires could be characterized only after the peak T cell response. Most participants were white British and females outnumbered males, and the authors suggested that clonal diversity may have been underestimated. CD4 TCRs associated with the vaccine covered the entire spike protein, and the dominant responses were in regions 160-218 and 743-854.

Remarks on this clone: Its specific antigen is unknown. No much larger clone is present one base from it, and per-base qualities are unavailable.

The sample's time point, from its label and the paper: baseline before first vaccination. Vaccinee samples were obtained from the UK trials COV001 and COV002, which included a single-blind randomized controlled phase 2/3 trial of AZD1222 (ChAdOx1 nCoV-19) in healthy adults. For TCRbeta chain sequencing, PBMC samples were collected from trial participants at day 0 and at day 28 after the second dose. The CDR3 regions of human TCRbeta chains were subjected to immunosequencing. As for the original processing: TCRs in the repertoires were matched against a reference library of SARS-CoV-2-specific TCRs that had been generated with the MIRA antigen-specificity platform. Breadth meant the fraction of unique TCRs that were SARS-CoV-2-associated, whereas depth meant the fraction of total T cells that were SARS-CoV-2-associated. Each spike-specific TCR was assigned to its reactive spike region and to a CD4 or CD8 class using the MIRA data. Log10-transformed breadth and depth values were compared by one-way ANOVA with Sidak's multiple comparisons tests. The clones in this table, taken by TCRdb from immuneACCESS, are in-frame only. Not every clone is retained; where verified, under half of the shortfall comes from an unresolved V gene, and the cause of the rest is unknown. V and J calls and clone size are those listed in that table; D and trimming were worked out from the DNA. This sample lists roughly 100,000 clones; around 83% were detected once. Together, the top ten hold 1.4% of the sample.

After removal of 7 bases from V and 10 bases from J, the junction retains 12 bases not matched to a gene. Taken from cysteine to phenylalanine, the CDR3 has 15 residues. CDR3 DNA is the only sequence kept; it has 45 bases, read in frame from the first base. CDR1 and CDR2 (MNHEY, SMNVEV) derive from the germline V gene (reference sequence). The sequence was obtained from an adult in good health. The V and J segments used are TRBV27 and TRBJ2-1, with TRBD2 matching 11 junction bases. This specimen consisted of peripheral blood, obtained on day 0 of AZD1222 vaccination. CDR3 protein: CASTSGDSGRGEQFF. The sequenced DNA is TGTGCCAGCACCAGCGGTGATAGCGGGAGGGGCGAGCAGTTCTTC.